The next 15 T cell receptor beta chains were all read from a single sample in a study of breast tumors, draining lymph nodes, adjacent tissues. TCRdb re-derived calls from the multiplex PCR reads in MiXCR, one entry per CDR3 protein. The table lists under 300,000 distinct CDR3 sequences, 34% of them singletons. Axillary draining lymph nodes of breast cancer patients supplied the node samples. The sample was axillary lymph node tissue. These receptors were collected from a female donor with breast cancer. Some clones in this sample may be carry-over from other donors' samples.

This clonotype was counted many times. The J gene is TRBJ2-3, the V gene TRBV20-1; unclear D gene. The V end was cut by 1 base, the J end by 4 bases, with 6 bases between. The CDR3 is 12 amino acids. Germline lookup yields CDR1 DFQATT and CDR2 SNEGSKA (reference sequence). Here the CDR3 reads CSARVSSDTQYF. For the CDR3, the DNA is TGCAGTGCTAGAGTATCATCAGATACGCAGTATTTT.

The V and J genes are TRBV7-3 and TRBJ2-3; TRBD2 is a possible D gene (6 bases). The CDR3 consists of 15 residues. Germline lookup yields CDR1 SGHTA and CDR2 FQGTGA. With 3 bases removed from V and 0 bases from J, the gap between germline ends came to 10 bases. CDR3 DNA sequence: TGTGCCAGCAGCTTCGGGGGTCTTAGCACAGATACGCAGTATTTT. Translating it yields CASSFGGLSTDTQYF.

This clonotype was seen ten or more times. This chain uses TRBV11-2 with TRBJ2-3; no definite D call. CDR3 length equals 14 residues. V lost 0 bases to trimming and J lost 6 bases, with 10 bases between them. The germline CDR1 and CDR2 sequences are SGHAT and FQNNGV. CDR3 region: CASSLEGFSDTQYF. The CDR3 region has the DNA TGTGCCAGCAGCTTAGAGGGGTTCAGCGATACGCAGTATTTT. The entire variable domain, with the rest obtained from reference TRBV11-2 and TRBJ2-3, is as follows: EAGVAQSPRYKIIEKRQSVAFWCNPISGHATLYWYQQILGQGPKLLIQFQNNGVVDDSQLPKDRFSAERLKGVDSTLKIQPAKLEDSAVYLCASSLEGFSDTQYFGPGTRLTVL.

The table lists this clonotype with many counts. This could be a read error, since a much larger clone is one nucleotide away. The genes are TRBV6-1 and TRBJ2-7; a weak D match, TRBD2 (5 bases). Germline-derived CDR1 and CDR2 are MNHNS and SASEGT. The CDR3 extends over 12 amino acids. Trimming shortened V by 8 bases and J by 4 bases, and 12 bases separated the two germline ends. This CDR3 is CASYIEGYEQYF. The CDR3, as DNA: TGTGCCAGCTACATAGAGGGTTACGAGCAGTACTTC.

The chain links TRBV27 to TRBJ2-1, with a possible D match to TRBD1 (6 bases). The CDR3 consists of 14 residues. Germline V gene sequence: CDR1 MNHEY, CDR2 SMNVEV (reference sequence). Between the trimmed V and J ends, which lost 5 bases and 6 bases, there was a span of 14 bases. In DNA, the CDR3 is TGTGCCAGCAGTCTCGGACAGAGGACCAATGAGCAGTTCTTC. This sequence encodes CASSLGQRTNEQFF.

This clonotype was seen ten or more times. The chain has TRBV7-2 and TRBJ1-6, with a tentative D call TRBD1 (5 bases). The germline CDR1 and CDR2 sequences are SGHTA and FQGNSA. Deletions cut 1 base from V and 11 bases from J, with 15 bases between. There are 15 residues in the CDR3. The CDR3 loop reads CASSLGTSLRAPLHF. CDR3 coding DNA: TGTGCCAGCAGCTTAGGGACATCCCTTAGGGCACCCCTCCACTTT.

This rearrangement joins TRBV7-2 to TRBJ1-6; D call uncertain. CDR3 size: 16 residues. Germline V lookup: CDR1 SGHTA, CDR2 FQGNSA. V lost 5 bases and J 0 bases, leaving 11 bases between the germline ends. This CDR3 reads CASSLDLSSYNSPLHF. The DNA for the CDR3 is TGTGCCAGCAGCCTGGACTTGAGCTCCTATAATTCACCCCTCCACTTT. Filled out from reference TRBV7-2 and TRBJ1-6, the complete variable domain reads GAGVSQSPSNKVTEKGKDVELRCDPISGHTALYWYRQSLGQGLEFLIYFQGNSAPDKSGLPSDRFSAERTGGSVSTLTIQRTQQEDSAVYLCASSLDLSSYNSPLHFGNGTRLTVT.

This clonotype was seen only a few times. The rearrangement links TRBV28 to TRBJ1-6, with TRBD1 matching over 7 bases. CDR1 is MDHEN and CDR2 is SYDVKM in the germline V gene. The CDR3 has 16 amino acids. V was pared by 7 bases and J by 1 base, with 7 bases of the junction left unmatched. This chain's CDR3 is CASNPTGSSYNSPLHF. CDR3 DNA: TGTGCCAGCAACCCGACAGGGAGTTCCTATAATTCACCCCTCCACTTT.

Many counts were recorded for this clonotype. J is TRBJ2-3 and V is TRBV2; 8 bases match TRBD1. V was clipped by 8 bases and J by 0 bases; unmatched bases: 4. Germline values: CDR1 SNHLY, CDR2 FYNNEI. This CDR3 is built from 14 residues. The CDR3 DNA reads TGTGCCAGCTTCGACAGGGGTAGCACAGATACGCAGTATTTT. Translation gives CASFDRGSTDTQYF.

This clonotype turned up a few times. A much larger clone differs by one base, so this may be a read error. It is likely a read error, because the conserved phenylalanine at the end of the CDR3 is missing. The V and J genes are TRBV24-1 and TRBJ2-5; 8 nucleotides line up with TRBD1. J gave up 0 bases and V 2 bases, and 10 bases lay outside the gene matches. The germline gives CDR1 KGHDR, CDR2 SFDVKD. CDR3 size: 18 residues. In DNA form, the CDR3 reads TGTGCCACCAGTGATTCGCGTACGCCGGGACAGGACCAAGAGACCCAGTACCTC. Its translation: CATSDSRTPGQDQETQYL.

Written as DNA, the CDR3 is TGTGCCAGCAGCGTAGGAACATCAGGGGGCGGTTCACCCCTCCACTTT. It yields the protein CASSVGTSGGGSPLHF. This chain joins TRBV7-3 and TRBJ1-6, with 8 nucleotides matching TRBD1. CDR1 SGHTA and CDR2 FQGTGA come from the germline V gene. The CDR3 contains 16 residues. The trim removed 5 bases at V and 9 bases at J, leaving 12 bases unmatched.

The DNA for the CDR3 is TGCAGTGCGACTCCCGGGACTGGAAACACCGGGGAGCTGTTTTTT. Translating gives CSATPGTGNTGELFF. The chain is built from TRBV20-1 and TRBJ2-2; a possible D gene is TRBD2 (6 bases). The CDR3 has 15 amino acids. The germline gives CDR1 DFQATT, CDR2 SNEGSKA (reference sequence). The V and J ends lost 6 bases and 2 bases respectively, with 16 bases between them.

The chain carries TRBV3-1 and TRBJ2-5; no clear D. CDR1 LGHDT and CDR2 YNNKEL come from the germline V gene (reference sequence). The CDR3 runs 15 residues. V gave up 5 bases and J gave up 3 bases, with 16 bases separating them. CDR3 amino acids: CASSALLENEETQYF. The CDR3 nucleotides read TGTGCCAGCAGCGCCTTATTAGAAAACGAAGAGACCCAGTACTTC.

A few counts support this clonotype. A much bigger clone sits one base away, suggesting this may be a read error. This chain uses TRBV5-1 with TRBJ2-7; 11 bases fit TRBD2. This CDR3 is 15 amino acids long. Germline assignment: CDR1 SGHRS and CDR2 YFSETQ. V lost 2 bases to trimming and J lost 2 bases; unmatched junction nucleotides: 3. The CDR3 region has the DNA TGCGCCAGCAGCTTTCTAGCGGGAGGTGCCTACGAGCAGTACTTC. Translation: CASSFLAGGAYEQYF.

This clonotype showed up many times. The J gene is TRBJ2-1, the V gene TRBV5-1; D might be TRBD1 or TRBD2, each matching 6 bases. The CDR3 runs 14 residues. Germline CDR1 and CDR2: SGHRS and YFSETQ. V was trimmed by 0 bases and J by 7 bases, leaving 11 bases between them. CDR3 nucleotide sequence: TGCGCCAGCAGCTTGGGGGGGGCCCAAAATGAGCAGTTCTTC. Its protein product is CASSLGGAQNEQFF.